This entry features one T cell receptor beta chain sequence. Its antigen is currently unknown. The junction departs from germline at one end; a sequencing error may be responsible. This sample stems from a study of cytomegalovirus exposure and HLA in healthy donors. It was with 60 Vbeta and 13 Jbeta primers that the PCR ran. Using immunoSEQ multiplex PCR, the repertoire was profiled, and TCRdb retains in-frame clones only, with some absent. The profile shows approximately 190,000 clones, about 86% of them singletons. The study's findings and limits: The authors later found TCR association rates varying by HLA locus, with DRB1 most and HLA-C fewest. TRBV6-2, TRBV6-3 and some other V segments were unresolvable in 87-base-pair reads. The authors enumerated some 160 TCR beta chains as linked to cytomegalovirus.

The V gene's germline CDR1 is SGHVS and CDR2 FQNEAQ. This CDR3 comprises 13 residues. The sequenced sample consisted of PBMCs. The V gene is TRBV7-8, the J gene TRBJ2-5; a possible D gene is TRBD1 (5 bases). The receptor was derived from a woman aged 18-29 years in good health and CMV-seropositive. The CDR3 DNA reads TGTGCCAGCGAATGGGGCAGGCAAGGGACCCAGTACTTC. Translating it yields CASEWGRQGTQYF.